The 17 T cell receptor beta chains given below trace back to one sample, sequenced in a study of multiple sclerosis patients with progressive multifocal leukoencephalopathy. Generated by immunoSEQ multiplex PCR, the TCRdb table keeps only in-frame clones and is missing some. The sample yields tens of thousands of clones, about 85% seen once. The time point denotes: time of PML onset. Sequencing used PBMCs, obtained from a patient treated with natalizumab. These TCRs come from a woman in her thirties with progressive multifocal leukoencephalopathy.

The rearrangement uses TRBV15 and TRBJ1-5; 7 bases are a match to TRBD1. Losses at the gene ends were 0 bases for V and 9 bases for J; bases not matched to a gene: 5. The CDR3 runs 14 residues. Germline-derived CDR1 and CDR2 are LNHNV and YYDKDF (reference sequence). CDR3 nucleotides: TGTGCCACCAGCAGAGAAGGGGGCCTGGGGCCCCAGCATTTT. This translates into CATSREGGLGPQHF.

The CDR3 coding sequence is TGCAGCGTTGCACAGGGGGATCAGCCCCAGCATTTT. Translation: CSVAQGDQPQHF. V usage is TRBV29-1 and J usage is TRBJ1-5; 8 nucleotides agree with TRBD1. Germline lookup yields CDR1 SQVTM and CDR2 ANQGSEA. The CDR3 covers 12 residues. J was trimmed by 5 bases and V by 4 bases; bases with no gene match: 1.

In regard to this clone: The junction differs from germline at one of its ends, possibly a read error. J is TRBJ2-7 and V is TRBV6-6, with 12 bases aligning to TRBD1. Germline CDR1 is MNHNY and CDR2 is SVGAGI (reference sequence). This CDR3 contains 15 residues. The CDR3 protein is CASSQPGQGADEQCF. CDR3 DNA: TGTGCCAGCAGCCAACCGGGACAGGGGGCCGACGAGCAGTGCTTC.

The CDR3 DNA follows: TGTGCCAGCAGTCCAACCCGGGAGTACCCCACAGATACGCAGTATTTT. The encoded protein is CASSPTREYPTDTQYF. V usage is TRBV27 and J usage is TRBJ2-3; perhaps TRBD2 as D (6 bases). The germline V gene encodes CDR1 MNHEY and CDR2 SMNVEV (reference sequence). The CDR3 has 16 amino acids. V shed 5 bases and J shed 2 bases, with 17 bases lying between them.

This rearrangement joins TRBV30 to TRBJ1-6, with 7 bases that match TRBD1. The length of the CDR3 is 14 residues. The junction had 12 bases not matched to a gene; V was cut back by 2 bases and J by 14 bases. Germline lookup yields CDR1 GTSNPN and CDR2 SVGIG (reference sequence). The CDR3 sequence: CAWSIPGQPFTLHF. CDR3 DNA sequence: TGTGCCTGGAGTATACCGGGACAGCCATTCACCCTCCACTTT.

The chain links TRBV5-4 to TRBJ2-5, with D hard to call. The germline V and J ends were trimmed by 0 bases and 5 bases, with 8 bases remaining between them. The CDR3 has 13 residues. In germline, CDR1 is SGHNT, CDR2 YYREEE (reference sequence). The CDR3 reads CASSLGGRETQYF. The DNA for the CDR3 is TGTGCCAGCAGCTTGGGGGGAAGGGAGACCCAGTACTTC.

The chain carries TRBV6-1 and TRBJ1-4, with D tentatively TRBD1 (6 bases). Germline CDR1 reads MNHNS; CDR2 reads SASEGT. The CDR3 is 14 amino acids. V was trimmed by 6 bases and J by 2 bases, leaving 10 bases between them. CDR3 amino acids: CASSRTVTNEKLFF. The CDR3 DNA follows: TGTGCCAGCAGCCGGACAGTCACTAATGAAAAACTGTTTTTT.

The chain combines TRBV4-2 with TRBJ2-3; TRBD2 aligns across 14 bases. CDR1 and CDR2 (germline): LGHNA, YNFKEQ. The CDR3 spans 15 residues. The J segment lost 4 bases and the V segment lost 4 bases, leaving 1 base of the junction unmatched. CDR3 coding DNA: TGTGCCAGCAGCCCGACTAGCGGGGGGGCAGATACGCAGTATTTT. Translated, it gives CASSPTSGGADTQYF.

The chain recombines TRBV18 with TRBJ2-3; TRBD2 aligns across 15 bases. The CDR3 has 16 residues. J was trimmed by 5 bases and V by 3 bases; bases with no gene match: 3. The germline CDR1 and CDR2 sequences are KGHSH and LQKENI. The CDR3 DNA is TGTGCCAGCTCACCTGGACTAGCGGGAGGGGAAGATACGCAGTATTTT. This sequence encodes CASSPGLAGGEDTQYF.

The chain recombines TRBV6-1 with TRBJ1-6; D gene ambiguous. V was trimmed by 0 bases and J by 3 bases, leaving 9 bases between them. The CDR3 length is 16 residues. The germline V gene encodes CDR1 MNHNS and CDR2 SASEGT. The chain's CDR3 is CASSEASIFYNSPLHF. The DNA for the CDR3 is TGTGCCAGCAGTGAAGCGTCGATTTTCTATAATTCACCCCTCCACTTT.

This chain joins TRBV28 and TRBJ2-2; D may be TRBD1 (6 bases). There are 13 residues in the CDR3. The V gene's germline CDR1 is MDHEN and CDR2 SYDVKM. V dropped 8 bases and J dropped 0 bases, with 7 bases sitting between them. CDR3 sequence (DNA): TGTGCCAGCTACAGGGCGAACACCGGGGAGCTGTTTTTT. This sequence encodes CASYRANTGELFF.

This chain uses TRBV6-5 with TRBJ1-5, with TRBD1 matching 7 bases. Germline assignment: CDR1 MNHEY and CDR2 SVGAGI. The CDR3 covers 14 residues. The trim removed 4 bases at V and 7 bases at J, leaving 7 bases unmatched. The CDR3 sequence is CASSLTGPGQPQHF. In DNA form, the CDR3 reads TGTGCCAGCAGTTTGACAGGGCCGGGACAGCCCCAGCATTTT.

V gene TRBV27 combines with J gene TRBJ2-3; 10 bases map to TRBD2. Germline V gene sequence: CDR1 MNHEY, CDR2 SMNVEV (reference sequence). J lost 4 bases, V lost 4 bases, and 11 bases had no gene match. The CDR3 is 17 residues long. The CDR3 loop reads CASSSRTSGSLADTQYF. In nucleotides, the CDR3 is TGTGCCAGCAGTTCCCGGACTAGCGGTTCCCTGGCAGATACGCAGTATTTT.

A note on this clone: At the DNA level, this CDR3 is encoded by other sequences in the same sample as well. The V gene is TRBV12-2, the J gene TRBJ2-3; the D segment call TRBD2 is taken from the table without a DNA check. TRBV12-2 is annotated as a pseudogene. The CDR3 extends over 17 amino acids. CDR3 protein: CASRLEGLAGGTDTQYF. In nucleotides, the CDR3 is TGTGCAAGCCGCTTAGAGGGACTAGCGGGGGGGACAGATACGCAGTATTTT.

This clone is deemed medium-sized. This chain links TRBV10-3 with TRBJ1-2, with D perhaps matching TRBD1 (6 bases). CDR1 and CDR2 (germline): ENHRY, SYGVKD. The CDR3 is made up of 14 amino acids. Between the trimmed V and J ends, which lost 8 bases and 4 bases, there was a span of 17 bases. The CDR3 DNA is TGTGCCATCGCCCCTTGGGGGCAGAGCTATGGCTACACCTTC. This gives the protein CAIAPWGQSYGYTF.

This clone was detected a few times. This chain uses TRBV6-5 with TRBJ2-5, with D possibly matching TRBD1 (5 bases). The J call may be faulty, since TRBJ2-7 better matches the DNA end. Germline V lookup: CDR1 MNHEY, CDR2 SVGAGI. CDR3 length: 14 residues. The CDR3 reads CASSYWGMFYEQYF. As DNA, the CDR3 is TGTGCCAGCAGTTACTGGGGCATGTTCTACGAGCAGTACTTC.

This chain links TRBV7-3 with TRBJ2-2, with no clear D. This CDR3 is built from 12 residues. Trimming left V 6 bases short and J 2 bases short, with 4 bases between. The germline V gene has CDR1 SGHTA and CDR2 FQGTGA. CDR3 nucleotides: TGTGCCAGCAGTTCCAACACCGGGGAGCTGTTTTTT. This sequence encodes CASSSNTGELFF.